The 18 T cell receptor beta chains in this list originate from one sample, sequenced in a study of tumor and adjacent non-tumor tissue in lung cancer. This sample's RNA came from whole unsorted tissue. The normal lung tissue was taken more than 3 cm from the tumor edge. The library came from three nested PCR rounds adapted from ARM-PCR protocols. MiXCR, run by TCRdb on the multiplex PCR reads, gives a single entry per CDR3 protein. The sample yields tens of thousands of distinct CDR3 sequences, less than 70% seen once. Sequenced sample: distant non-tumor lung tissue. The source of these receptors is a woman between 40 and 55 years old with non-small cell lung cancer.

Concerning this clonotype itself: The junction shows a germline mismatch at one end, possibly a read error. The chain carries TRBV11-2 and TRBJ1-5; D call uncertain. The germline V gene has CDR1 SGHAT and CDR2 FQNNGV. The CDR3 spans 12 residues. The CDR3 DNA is TGTGGCAGCAGCTTTGAGGGCGTGACCCAGCATTTT. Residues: CGSSFEGVTQHF. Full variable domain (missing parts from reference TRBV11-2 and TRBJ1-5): EAGVAQSPRYKIIEKRQSVAFWCNPISGHATLYWYQQILGQGPKLLIQFQNNGVVDDSQLPKDRFSAERLKGVDSTLKIQPAKLEDSAVYLCGSSFEGVTQHFGDGTRLSIL.

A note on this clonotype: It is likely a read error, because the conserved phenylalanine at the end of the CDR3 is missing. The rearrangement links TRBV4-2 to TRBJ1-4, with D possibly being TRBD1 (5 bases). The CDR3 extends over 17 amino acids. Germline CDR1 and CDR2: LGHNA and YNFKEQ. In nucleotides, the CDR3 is TGTGCCAGCAGCCAAGATCATCCGGGGACGGCTAATGGAAAACTGTTTTCT. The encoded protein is CASSQDHPGTANGKLFS.

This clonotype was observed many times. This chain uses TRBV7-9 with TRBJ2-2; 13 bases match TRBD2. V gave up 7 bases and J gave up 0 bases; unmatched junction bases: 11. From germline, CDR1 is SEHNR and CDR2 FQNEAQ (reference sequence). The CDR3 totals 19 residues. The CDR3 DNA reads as TGTGCCAGCACCCTTAACTTGACTAGCGGGAGGACGAACACCGGGGAGCTGTTTTTT. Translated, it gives CASTLNLTSGRTNTGELFF.

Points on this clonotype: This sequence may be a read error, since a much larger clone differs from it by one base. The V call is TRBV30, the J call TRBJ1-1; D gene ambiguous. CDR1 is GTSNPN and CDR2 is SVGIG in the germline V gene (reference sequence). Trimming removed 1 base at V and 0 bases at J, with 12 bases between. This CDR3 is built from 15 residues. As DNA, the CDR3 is TGTGCCTGGAGTGGAATAGCCCTTCTGAACACTGAAGCTTTCTTT. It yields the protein CAWSGIALLNTEAFF.

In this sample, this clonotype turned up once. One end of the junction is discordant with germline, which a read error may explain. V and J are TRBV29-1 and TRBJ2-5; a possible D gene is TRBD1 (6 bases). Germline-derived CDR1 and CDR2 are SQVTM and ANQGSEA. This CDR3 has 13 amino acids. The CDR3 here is CSVECWGQETQYF. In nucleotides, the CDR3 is TGCAGCGTTGAGTGCTGGGGGCAAGAGACCCAGTACTTT.

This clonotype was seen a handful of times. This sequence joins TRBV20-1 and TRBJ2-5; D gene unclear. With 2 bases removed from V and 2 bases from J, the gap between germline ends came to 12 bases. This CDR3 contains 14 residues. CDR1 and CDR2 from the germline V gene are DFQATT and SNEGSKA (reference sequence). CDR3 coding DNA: TGCAGTGCTAGATCTAATGTGCCACAAGAGACCCAGTACTTC. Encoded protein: CSARSNVPQETQYF.

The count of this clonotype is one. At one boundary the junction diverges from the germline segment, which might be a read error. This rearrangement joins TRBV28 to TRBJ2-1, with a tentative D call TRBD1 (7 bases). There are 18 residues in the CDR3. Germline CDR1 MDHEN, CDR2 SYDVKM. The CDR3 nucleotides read TGTGCCAACAGCTTGTTCTCATACAGGGGAGGATTCTACGATGAGCAGTTATTC. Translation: CANSLFSYRGGFYDEQLF.

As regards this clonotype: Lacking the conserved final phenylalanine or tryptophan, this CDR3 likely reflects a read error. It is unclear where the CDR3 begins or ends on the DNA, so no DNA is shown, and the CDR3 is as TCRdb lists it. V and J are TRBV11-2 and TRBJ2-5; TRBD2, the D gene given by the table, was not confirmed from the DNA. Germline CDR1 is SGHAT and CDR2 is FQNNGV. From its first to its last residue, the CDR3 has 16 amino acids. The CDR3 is CASSLVGRRAQETQNS.

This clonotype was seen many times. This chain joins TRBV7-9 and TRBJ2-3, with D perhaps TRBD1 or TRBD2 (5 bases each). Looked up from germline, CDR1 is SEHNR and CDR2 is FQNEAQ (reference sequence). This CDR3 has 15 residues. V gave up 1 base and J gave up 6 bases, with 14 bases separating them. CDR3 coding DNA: TGTGCCAGCAGCTTAGTTCCGGGACGGTCGGATACGCAGTATTTT. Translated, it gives CASSLVPGRSDTQYF.

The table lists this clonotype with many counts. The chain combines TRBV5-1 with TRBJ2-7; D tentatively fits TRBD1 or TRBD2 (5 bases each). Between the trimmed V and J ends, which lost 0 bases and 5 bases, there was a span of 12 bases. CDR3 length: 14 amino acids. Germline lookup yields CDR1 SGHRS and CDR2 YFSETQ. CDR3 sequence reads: CASSLGDLGNEQYF. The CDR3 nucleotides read TGCGCCAGCAGCTTGGGGGACCTGGGCAACGAGCAGTACTTC.

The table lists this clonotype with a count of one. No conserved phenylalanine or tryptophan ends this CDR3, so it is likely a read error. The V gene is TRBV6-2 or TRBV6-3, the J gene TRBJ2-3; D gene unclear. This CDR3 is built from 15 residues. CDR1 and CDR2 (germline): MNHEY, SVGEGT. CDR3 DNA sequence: TGTGCCAACAGTTACTCTGGGGTTAGCACAGATACGCAGTATTCT. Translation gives CANSYSGVSTDTQYS.

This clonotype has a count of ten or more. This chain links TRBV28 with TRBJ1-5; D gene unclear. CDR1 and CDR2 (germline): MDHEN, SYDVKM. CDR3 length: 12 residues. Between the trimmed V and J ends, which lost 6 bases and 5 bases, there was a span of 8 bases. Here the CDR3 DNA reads TGTGCCAGCAGGGAGTCTGATCAGCCCCAGCATTTT. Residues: CASRESDQPQHF.

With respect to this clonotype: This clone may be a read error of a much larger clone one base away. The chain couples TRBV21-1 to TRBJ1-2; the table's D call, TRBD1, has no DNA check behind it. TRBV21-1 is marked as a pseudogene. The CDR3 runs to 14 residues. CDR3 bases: TGTGCCAGCAACAACGCCGGGACGGACTATGGCTACACCTTC. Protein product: CASNNAGTDYGYTF.

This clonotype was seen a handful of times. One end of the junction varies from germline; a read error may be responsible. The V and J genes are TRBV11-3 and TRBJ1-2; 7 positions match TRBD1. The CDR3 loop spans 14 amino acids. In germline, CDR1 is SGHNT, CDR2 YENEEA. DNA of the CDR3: TGTACCAGCAGCTCGGGACAGACGAACTATGGCTATACCTTC. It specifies CTSSSGQTNYGYTF.

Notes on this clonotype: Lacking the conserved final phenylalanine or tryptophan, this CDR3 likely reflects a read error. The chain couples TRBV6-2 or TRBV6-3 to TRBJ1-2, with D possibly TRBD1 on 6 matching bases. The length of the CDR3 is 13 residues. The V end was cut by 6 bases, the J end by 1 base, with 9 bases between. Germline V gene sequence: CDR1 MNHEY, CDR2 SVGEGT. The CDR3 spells CASRSGHNYGYTI. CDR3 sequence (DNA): TGTGCCAGCAGGTCGGGACATAACTATGGCTACACCATA.

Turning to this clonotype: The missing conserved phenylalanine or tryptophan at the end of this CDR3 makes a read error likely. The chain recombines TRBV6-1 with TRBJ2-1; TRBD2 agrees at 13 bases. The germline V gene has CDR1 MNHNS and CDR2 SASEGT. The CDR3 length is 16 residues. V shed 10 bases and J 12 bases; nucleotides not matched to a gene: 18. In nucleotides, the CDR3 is TGTGCCAACAGGGTAGGACTGGGGACTAGCGGGGATCGGCAGTTCCTC. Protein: CANRVGLGTSGDRQFL.

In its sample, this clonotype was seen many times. CDR3 sequence reads: CSVGTGAKGYTF. The CDR3 DNA follows: TGCAGCGTCGGGACAGGGGCGAAGGGCTACACCTTC. V gene TRBV29-1 combines with J gene TRBJ1-2, with 10 nucleotides matching TRBD1. Germline loops: CDR1 SQVTM, CDR2 ANQGSEA. V dropped 6 bases and J dropped 8; count of bases not matched to a gene: 6. There are 12 residues in the CDR3.

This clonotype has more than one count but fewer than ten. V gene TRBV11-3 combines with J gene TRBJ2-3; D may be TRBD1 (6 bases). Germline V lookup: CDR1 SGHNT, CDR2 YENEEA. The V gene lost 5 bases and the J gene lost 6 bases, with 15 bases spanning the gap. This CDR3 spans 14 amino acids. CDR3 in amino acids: CASSPGHESDTQYF. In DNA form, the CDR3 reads TGTGCCAGCAGCCCGGGACATGAGTCGGATACGCAGTATTTT.